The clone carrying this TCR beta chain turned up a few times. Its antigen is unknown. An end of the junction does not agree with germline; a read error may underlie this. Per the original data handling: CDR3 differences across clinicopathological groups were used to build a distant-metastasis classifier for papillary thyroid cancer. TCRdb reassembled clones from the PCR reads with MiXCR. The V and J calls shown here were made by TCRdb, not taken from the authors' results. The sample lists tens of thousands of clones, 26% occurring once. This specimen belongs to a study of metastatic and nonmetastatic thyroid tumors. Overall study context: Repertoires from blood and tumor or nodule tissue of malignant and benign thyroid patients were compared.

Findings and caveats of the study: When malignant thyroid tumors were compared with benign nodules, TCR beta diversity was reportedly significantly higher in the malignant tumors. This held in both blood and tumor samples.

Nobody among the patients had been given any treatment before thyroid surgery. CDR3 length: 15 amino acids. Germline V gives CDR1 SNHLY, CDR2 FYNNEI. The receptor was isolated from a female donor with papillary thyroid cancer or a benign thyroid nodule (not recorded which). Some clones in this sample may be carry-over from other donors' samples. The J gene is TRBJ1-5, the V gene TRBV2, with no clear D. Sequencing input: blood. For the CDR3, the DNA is TGTTCCAGCAGTGAAGCCAACGTGGGAGATCAGCCCCAGCATTTT. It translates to CSSSEANVGDQPQHF.